The 14 T cell receptor beta chains below all came from one sample that was sequenced in a study of blood T cell repertoires in COVID-19. Data came from immunoSEQ multiplex PCR; TCRdb stores just in-frame clones and leaves some out. Of around 12,000 clones in the sample, 85% to 90% are singletons; the top ten hold 20% to 25%. Sequencing was performed on peripheral blood. The receptors were sampled from a woman in her sixties with active COVID-19.

The J gene is TRBJ1-2, the V gene TRBV11-2; 10 bases align to TRBD1. The germline gives CDR1 SGHAT, CDR2 FQNNGV. J lost 8 bases, V lost 5 bases, and 5 bases had no gene match. The CDR3 loop spans 13 amino acids. CDR3 in amino acids: CASSPGTGEGYTF. The CDR3 nucleotides read TGTGCCAGCAGCCCTGGGACAGGGGAAGGCTACACCTTC.

CDR3 amino acids: CASSSWNQPQHF. CDR3 sequence (DNA): TGTGCCAGCAGCAGTTGGAATCAGCCCCAGCATTTT. The chain combines TRBV12-3 or TRBV12-4 with TRBJ1-5, with no clear D. Trimming took off 6 bases at V and 4 bases at J, with 7 bases between the two ends. This CDR3 is 12 amino acids long.

The CDR3 sequence is CASSPLFAPQETQYF. As DNA, the CDR3 is TGTGCCAGCAGCCCTCTATTTGCTCCCCAAGAGACCCAGTACTTC. The rearrangement uses TRBV9 and TRBJ2-5; D call uncertain. The CDR3 contains 15 residues. CDR1 and CDR2 from the germline V gene are SGDLS and YYNGEE. Between the trimmed V and J ends, which lost 4 bases and 1 base, there was a span of 14 bases.

The chain couples TRBV9 to TRBJ1-2; 7 bases are a match to TRBD1. CDR3 length equals 15 residues. V lost 2 bases and J lost 7; bases outside the gene matches: 11. Germline V gene lookup returns CDR1 SGDLS and CDR2 YYNGEE. Here the CDR3 DNA reads TGTGCCAGCAGCGTTCAGACAGGGACTTCTATTGGCTACACCTTC. This gives the protein CASSVQTGTSIGYTF.

This clone occurred a few times. V and J are TRBV15 and TRBJ1-6; D perhaps matches TRBD1 (6 bases). Germline V gives CDR1 LNHNV, CDR2 YYDKDF (reference sequence). This CDR3 is built from 17 residues. V dropped 3 bases and J dropped 8 bases, with 20 bases sitting between them. The CDR3 is CATSRAPPAKGDSPLHF. Here the CDR3 DNA reads TGTGCCACCAGCAGGGCCCCCCCGGCTAAGGGGGATTCACCCCTCCACTTT.

This chain connects TRBV27 to TRBJ1-4; 10 nucleotides match TRBD1. The CDR3 spans 16 residues. Germline V lookup: CDR1 MNHEY, CDR2 SMNVEV (reference sequence). Trimming cost V 2 bases and J 4 bases; bases outside gene matches: 4. The CDR3: CASSLARTGGNEKLFF. The CDR3 DNA is TGTGCCAGCAGTTTAGCCCGGACAGGGGGTAATGAAAAACTGTTTTTT. The complete variable domain, with remaining parts taken from reference TRBV27 and TRBJ1-4, reads EAQVTQNPRYLITVTGKKLTVTCSQNMNHEYMSWYRQDPGLGLRQIYYSMNVEVTDKGDVPEGYKVSRKEKRNFPLILESPSPNQTSLYFCASSLARTGGNEKLFFGSGTQLSVL.

This clone was observed a single time. The rearrangement uses TRBV5-1 and TRBJ2-5, with 12 bases aligning to TRBD2. Per the germline V gene, CDR1 is SGHRS and CDR2 is YFSETQ. CDR3 length: 15 amino acids. The V gene end was trimmed by 4 bases and the J gene end by 2 bases; junction bases not matched to a gene: 3. The CDR3 spells CASSPGLAGQETQYF. CDR3 nucleotide sequence: TGCGCCAGCAGCCCAGGACTAGCGGGGCAAGAGACCCAGTACTTC.

V gene TRBV3-1 (or the pseudogene TRBV3-2) combines with J gene TRBJ2-5; D gene uncertain. This CDR3 region has 15 residues. Trimming removed 5 bases from V and 1 base from J, with 14 bases in between. CDR1 and CDR2 (germline): LGHDT, YNNKEL (reference sequence). In DNA form, the CDR3 reads TGTGCCAGCAGCAACAATCCAGGATTCCAAGAGACCCAGTACTTC. This codes for CASSNNPGFQETQYF.

The J gene is TRBJ1-1, the V gene TRBV6-6; 7 bases line up with TRBD1. This CDR3 comprises 15 residues. J gave up 0 bases and V 6 bases, and 7 bases lay outside the gene matches. Germline V gene lookup returns CDR1 MNHNY and CDR2 SVGAGI (reference sequence). The CDR3 DNA is TGTGCCAGCAGCCCAGGGGGAGTGATGAACACTGAAGCTTTCTTT. Encoded protein: CASSPGGVMNTEAFF.

This clone showed up just once. The CDR3 nucleotides are TGCAGCGCCGTCAACCGTACTACCTCTAGCGGAGGAAGGGATACGCAGTATTTT. The encoded protein is CSAVNRTTSSGGRDTQYF. V is TRBV29-1 and J is TRBJ2-3; 7 nucleotides match TRBD2. The CDR3 extends over 18 amino acids. Losses at the gene ends were 7 bases for V and 6 bases for J; bases not matched to a gene: 25. The germline V gene encodes CDR1 SQVTM and CDR2 ANQGSEA.

This chain joins TRBV4-1 and TRBJ2-3, with TRBD2 matching over 8 bases. CDR3 length: 16 residues. Germline assignment: CDR1 MGHRA and CDR2 YSYEKL. After removal of 4 bases from V and 5 bases from J, the junction contained 11 bases not matched to a gene. The CDR3 is CASSRLGSGKVDTQYF. In DNA, the CDR3 is TGCGCCAGCAGCCGCTTGGGTAGCGGGAAGGTAGATACGCAGTATTTT.

The chain recombines TRBV9 with TRBJ2-7; a possible D gene is TRBD2 (6 bases). The germline V gene encodes CDR1 SGDLS and CDR2 YYNGEE. Trimming pared 0 bases from V and 0 bases from J, leaving 10 bases between. CDR3 length: 15 residues. CDR3 coding DNA: TGTGCCAGCAGCGTAGGCCGGGACTCCTCCTACGAGCAGTACTTC. It encodes CASSVGRDSSYEQYF.

Comments on this clone: Other DNA sequences of this sample code for an identical CDR3. This chain uses TRBV27 with TRBJ1-5; 8 positions agree with TRBD1. CDR1 is MNHEY, CDR2 SMNVEV, per germline (reference sequence). V was clipped by 5 bases and J by 4 bases; unmatched bases: 4. The CDR3 is 14 residues long. CDR3: CASSAGTGNQPQHF. CDR3 coding DNA: TGTGCCAGCAGTGCCGGGACAGGAAATCAGCCCCAGCATTTT.

The V and J genes are TRBV6-5 and TRBJ1-1; D is unresolved. V was shortened by 2 bases and J by 0 bases, with 10 bases between the two germline ends. The CDR3 has 15 residues. The germline CDR1 and CDR2 sequences are MNHEY and SVGAGI. The CDR3 region is CASSYGLEMNTEAFF. The CDR3 DNA is TGTGCCAGCAGTTACGGTCTGGAGATGAACACTGAAGCTTTCTTT.